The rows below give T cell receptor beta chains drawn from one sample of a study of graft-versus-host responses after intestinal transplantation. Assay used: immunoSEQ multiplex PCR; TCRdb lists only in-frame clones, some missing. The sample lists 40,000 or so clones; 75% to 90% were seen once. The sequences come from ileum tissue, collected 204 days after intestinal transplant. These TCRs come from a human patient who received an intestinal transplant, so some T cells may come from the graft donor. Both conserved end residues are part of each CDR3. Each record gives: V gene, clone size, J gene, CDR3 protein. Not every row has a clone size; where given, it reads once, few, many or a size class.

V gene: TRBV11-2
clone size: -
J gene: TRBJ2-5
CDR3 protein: CASSWGLAEETQYF

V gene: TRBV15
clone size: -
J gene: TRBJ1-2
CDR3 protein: CATRGEAIYGYTF

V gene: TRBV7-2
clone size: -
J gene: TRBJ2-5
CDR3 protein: CASSFRAGETQYF

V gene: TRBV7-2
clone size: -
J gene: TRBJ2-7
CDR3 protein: CASSLVAVTYEQYF

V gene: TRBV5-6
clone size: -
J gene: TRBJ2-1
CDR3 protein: CASSLKYNEQFF

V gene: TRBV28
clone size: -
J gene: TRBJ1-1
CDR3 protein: CASPGGGEAFF

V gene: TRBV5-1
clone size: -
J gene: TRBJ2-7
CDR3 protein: CASSKGTIVDYEQYF

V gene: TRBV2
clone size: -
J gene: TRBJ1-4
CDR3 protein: CASSSQGAWNEKLFF

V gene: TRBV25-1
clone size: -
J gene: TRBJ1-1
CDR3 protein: CASTPGGAEAFF

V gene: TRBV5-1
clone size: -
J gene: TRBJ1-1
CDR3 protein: CASSLFPNMGAFF

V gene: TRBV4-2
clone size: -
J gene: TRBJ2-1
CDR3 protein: CASSLRGIVNEQFF

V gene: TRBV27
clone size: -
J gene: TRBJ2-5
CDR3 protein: CASSRLAGLQETQYF

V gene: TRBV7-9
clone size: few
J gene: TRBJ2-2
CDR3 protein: CASSLAGELFF

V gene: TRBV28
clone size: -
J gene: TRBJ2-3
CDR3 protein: CASSGAGGGPISDTQYF

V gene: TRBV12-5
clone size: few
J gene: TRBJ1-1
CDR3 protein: CASGLSPGGEAFF

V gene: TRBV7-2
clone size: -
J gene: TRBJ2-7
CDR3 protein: CASSLFAASGRGRFVEQYF

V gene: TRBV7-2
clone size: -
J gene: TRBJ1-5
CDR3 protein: CASSLVGGAAQPQHF

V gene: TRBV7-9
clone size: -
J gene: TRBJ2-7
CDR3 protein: CASSSIGLAGSYEQYF

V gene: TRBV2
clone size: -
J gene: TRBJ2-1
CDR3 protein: CASSPNPTSGTYNEQFF

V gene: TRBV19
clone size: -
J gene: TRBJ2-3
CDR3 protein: CASRKGQGENF

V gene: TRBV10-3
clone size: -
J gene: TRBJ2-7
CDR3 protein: CAISESNSGDEQYF

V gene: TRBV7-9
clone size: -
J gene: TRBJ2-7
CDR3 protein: CASSLASVAPSYEQYF

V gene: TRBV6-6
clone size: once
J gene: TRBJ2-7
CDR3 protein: CASSYGVGEQYF

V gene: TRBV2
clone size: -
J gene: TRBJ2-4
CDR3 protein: CASSELGQGGSIQYF

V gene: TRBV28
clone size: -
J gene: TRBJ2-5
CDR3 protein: CASSLNTGVAPSGGLFKETQYF

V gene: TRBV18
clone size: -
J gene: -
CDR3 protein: CASSRGSGPYEQYF

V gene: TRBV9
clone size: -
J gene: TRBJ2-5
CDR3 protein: CASSVEGLAGETQYF

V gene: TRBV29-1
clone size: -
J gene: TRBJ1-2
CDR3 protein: CSVDRGAYGYTF

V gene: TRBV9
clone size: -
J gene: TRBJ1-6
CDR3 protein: CASASGTVNSPLHF

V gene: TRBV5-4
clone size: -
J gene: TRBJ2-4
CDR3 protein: CASSPTGGAKNIQYF

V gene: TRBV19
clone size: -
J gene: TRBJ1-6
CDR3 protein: CASSIGRPSPLHF

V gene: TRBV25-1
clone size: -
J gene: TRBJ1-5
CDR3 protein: CASSPLRNNQPQHF

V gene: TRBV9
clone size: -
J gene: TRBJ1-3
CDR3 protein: CASSVSGQGSGNTIYF

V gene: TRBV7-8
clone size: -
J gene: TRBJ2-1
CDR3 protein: CASSLLGRGGYNEQFF

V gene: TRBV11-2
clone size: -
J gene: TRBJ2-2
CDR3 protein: CASSSTAGYTGELFF

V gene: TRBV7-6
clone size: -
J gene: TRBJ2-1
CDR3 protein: CASMGTNEQFF

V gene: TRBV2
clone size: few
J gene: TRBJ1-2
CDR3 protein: CASSEGDRGLGGYTF

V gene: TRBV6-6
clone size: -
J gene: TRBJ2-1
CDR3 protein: CASRFLAGGYNEQFF

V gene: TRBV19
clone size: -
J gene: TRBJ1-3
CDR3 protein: CASSWIGNRGSGNTIYF

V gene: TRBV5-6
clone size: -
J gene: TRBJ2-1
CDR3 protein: CASSLNEGGGEQFF

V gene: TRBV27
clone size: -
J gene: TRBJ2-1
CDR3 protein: CASSSSPGLVGNEQFF

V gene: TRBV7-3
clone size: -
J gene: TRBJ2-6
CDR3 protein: CASSLNWNIGPGANVLTF

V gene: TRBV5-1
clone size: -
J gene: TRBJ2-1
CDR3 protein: CASSPETGYYNEQFF

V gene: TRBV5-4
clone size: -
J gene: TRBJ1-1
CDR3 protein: CASTRGAGNTEAFF

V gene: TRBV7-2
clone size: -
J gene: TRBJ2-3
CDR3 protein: CASSFGGRTDTQYF

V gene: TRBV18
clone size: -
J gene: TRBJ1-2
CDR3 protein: CASSPTGATNYGYTF

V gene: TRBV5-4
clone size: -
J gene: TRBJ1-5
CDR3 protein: CASSLPGGSNQPQHF

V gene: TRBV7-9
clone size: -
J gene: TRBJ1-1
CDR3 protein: CASSLAGSRGTEAFF

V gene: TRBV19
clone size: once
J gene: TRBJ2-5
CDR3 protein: CASSVRETQYF